One and the same sample provided the 17 T cell receptor beta chains below, sequenced in a study of T-cell reconstitution after alpha-beta-depleted transplantation in children. Researchers prepared the TCRbeta library using unique molecular identifiers, the study reports. TCRdb called the PCR reads again in MiXCR, with one record for every CDR3 protein. In the table there are hundreds of thousands of distinct CDR3 sequences, 20% to 25% of which are singletons. This specimen was PBMCs, mostly from graft donor cells, taken 360 days after TCRalphabeta/CD19-depleted stem cell transplant. The receptors stem from a boy in the first two years of life who had a stem cell transplant for acute myeloid leukemia, so the T cells may come from the graft donor.

In its sample, this clonotype was seen many times. The chain employs TRBV5-1 and TRBJ2-2, with 10 bases matching TRBD1. With 7 bases clipped from V and 6 bases from J, the junction kept 0 bases outside the gene matches. CDR1 is SGHRS and CDR2 is YFSETQ in the germline V gene. The CDR3 is made up of 12 amino acids. The CDR3 reads CASGTGAGELFF. The DNA of the CDR3 is TGCGCCAGCGGGACAGGGGCCGGGGAGCTGTTTTTT.

This clonotype was recorded a few times. The chain links TRBV6-6 to TRBJ1-2; 7 bases are a match to TRBD1. CDR1 and CDR2 (germline): MNHNY, SVGAGI (reference sequence). This CDR3 is built from 13 residues. V lost 5 bases and J lost 8; bases outside the gene matches: 8. The CDR3 nucleotides are TGTGCCAGCAGTCTAGACAGGGCGGAGGGCTACACCTTC. Its protein product is CASSLDRAEGYTF.

V gene TRBV20-1 combines with J gene TRBJ2-5; TRBD1 agrees at 7 bases. Germline CDR1 and CDR2: DFQATT and SNEGSKA (reference sequence). CDR3 length: 13 residues. The ends lost 3 bases at V and 5 bases at J; junction bases unmatched: 6. In DNA form, the CDR3 reads TGCAGTGCTAGGTCGACAGGGAGCGAGACCCAGTACTTC. Its translation is CSARSTGSETQYF.

The CDR3 here is CSVGSGGANYGYTF. DNA of the CDR3: TGCAGCGTTGGTTCTGGGGGCGCGAACTATGGCTACACCTTC. The J gene is TRBJ1-2, the V gene TRBV29-1; tentatively, D is TRBD1 (6 bases). CDR1 and CDR2 (germline): SQVTM, ANQGSEA. Trimming left V 4 bases short and J 2 bases short, with 14 bases between. The CDR3 is made up of 14 amino acids.

This clonotype was seen a handful of times. The chain carries TRBV12-3 or TRBV12-4 and TRBJ2-5; D is unclear. The CDR3 length is 14 residues. V was cut by 5 bases and J by 5 bases, with 15 bases left in between. The CDR3 nucleotides read TGTGCCAGCAGTATATCCGGGTTGGCGGAGACCCAGTACTTC. Translated, it gives CASSISGLAETQYF.

This chain connects TRBV20-1 to TRBJ2-7; TRBD1 aligns across 11 bases. Germline CDR1 and CDR2: DFQATT and SNEGSKA (reference sequence). The CDR3 covers 16 residues. Losses at the gene ends were 1 base for V and 4 bases for J; bases not matched to a gene: 9. As DNA, the CDR3 is TGCAGTGCTAGAGGCGGGGGACAGGGGGGTCTGTACGAGCAGTACTTC. Amino acids: CSARGGGQGGLYEQYF.

The chain joins TRBV12-3 or TRBV12-4 to TRBJ2-5; the match to TRBD1 covers 8 bases. Trimming removed 6 bases from V and 5 bases from J; junction bases left unmatched: 17. The CDR3 extends over 17 amino acids. CDR3 loop: CASRATDREWVLETQYF. Written as DNA, the CDR3 is TGTGCCAGCAGGGCTACGGACAGGGAATGGGTGCTGGAGACCCAGTACTTC.

This clonotype was recorded a few times. The V call is TRBV7-2, the J call TRBJ2-5; 9 bases line up with TRBD1. This CDR3 is 12 amino acids long. J was trimmed by 13 bases and V by 6 bases; bases with no gene match: 9. The germline CDR1 and CDR2 sequences are SGHTA and FQGNSA. CDR3 region: CASRSTGGPAYF. Written as DNA, the CDR3 is TGTGCCAGCAGATCTACAGGGGGCCCGGCGTACTTC.

V is TRBV2 and J is TRBJ2-2, with D unresolved. Germline loops: CDR1 SNHLY, CDR2 FYNNEI. This CDR3 spans 15 amino acids. V was trimmed by 2 bases and J by 1 base, leaving 8 bases between them. The DNA of the CDR3 is TGTGCCAGCAGTGAATTTACAGTGAACACCGGGGAGCTGTTTTTT. Translation: CASSEFTVNTGELFF.

The CDR3 DNA sequence: TGCGCCAGCAGTTTCCCCCAGCCCTATCTTCATGAGCAGTTCTTC. As protein: CASSFPQPYLHEQFF. The chain couples TRBV10-1 to TRBJ2-1; D not certain. Germline V gene sequence: CDR1 WNHNN, CDR2 SYGVQD (reference sequence). Trimming stripped 5 bases from V and 8 bases from J, with 19 bases between. The CDR3 covers 15 residues.

V and J are TRBV28 and TRBJ2-1; D may be TRBD2 (6 bases). The CDR3 contains 16 residues. The V gene lost 5 bases and the J gene lost 1 base, with 15 bases spanning the gap. Germline V gives CDR1 MDHEN, CDR2 SYDVKM. The CDR3 DNA is TGTGCCAGCAGTCCAAGACGGGGGTGGTCCTACAATGAGCAGTTCTTC. Its translation: CASSPRRGWSYNEQFF.

This chain connects TRBV5-1 to TRBJ2-3; possible D gene TRBD1, 5 bases. V gave up 2 bases and J gave up 6 bases, with 13 bases separating them. Germline V CDR1 and CDR2: SGHRS, YFSETQ. The CDR3 length is 14 residues. The CDR3 reads CASSFDRFGDTQYF. For the CDR3, the DNA is TGCGCCAGCAGCTTTGACAGATTTGGGGATACGCAGTATTTT.

The genes are TRBV29-1 and TRBJ2-7; D remains unclear. Looked up from germline, CDR1 is SQVTM and CDR2 is ANQGSEA. The V gene lost 4 bases and the J gene lost 3 bases, with 10 bases spanning the gap. This CDR3 is 12 amino acids long. The CDR3, as DNA: TGCAGCGTTGCAGACGGGTACTACGAGCAGTACGTC. It codes for CSVADGYYEQYV.

Only a few counts were recorded for this clonotype. V is TRBV7-6 and J is TRBJ1-5; TRBD1 matches 9 bases. The ends lost 1 base at V and 6 bases at J; junction bases unmatched: 22. Germline values: CDR1 SGHVS, CDR2 FNYEAQ. The CDR3 runs 21 residues. The CDR3 reads CASSLVPSAYSGTGSGQPQHF. The DNA of the CDR3 is TGTGCCAGCAGCTTAGTCCCTAGCGCCTATTCCGGGACAGGGTCGGGTCAGCCCCAGCATTTT.

DNA of the CDR3: TGTGCCAGCAGCTTAATCGGTCGGGACGGTAAGGGGACCCAGTACTTC. Encoded protein: CASSLIGRDGKGTQYF. V usage is TRBV7-8 and J usage is TRBJ2-5; D is possibly TRBD1 or TRBD2 (5 bases each). Germline values: CDR1 SGHVS, CDR2 FQNEAQ. The CDR3 is made up of 16 amino acids. The V end lost 2 bases, the J end lost 7 bases, and 20 bases lay between the germline ends. The variable domain in full, with the rest retrieved from reference TRBV7-8 and TRBJ2-5, is GAGVSQSPRYKVAKRGQDVALRCDPISGHVSLFWYQQALGQGPEFLTYFQNEAQLDKSGLPSDRFFAERPEGSVSTLKIQRTQQEDSAVYLCASSLIGRDGKGTQYFGPGTRLLVL.

This chain uses TRBV7-2 with TRBJ2-7; D not certain. This CDR3 region has 15 residues. CDR1 and CDR2 (germline): SGHTA, FQGNSA. V was pared by 1 base and J by 0 bases, with 10 bases between. The CDR3 is CASSLGLGPSYEQYF. CDR3 nucleotides: TGTGCCAGCAGCTTAGGGTTAGGGCCCTCCTACGAGCAGTACTTC.

A few counts support this clonotype. V gene TRBV15 combines with J gene TRBJ2-1; TRBD1 matches at 7 bases. The CDR3 has 14 residues. CDR1 is LNHNV, CDR2 YYDKDF, per germline (reference sequence). V trimming: 3 bases; J trimming: 9 bases; junction bases outside the gene matches: 8. CDR3 DNA: TGTGCCACCAGCAGTGGGACACAGGGGACTGAGCAGTTCTTC. It encodes CATSSGTQGTEQFF.